The rows below give T cell receptor beta chains drawn from one sample of a study of identical twins. MiXCR, applied by TCRdb to the 5' RACE reads, yields one record per CDR3 protein. The sample shows a few hundred thousand distinct CDR3 sequences, less than 9.5% of them seen only once. The same sample was also studied in work on yellow fever vaccine responses in identical twins.

The sample comprised CD8+ T cells sorted from blood. These receptors originate from a woman under 30 in good health. CDR3s include the opening cysteine and the closing phenylalanine or tryptophan. D genes are given only for firm matches. A row's size may be missing; if present it is once, few, many or a size class.

D gene: TRBD1
J gene: TRBJ2-3
V gene: TRBV27
clone size: many
CDR3 DNA: TGTGCCAGCAGTTTTTCTCCCCCGGACAGGGAAGCGGATACGCAGTATTTT
CDR3 protein: CASSFSPPDREADTQYF

D gene: NA
J gene: TRBJ2-1
V gene: TRBV6-5
clone size: many
CDR3 DNA: TGTGCCAGCAGTTACTCTCAGGGGGGTTATGAGCAGTTCTTC
CDR3 protein: CASSYSQGGYEQFF

D gene: TRBD2
J gene: TRBJ2-3
V gene: TRBV4-3
clone size: few
CDR3 DNA: TGCGCCAGCAGCCAATGGAGTAGCGGGAGACAGTCAGATACGCAGTATTTT
CDR3 protein: CASSQWSSGRQSDTQYF

D gene: TRBD1
J gene: TRBJ2-7
V gene: TRBV7-8
clone size: NA
CDR3 DNA: TGTGCCAGCAGCTCCAACAAAGGACAGGATTACGGGAACGAGCAGTACTTC
CDR3 protein: CASSSNKGQDYGNEQYF

D gene: TRBD1
J gene: TRBJ2-2
V gene: TRBV7-2
clone size: few
CDR3 DNA: TGTGCCAGCAGCTCTTGGGACAGGGGGTCCGGGGAGCTGTTTTTT
CDR3 protein: CASSSWDRGSGELFF

D gene: TRBD2
J gene: TRBJ2-1
V gene: TRBV2
clone size: many
CDR3 DNA: TGTGCCAGCAGCGATCCGCTAGCGGGGGGAAGATACAATGAGCAGTTCTTC
CDR3 protein: CASSDPLAGGRYNEQFF

D gene: TRBD2
J gene: TRBJ2-2
V gene: TRBV7-2
clone size: NA
CDR3 DNA: TGTGCCAGCAGCATGGGACTAGCGGGAGTTGGGGAGCTGTTTTTT
CDR3 protein: CASSMGLAGVGELFF

D gene: NA
J gene: TRBJ2-7
V gene: TRBV12-3/TRBV12-4
clone size: many
CDR3 DNA: TGTGCCAGCATTCTAGTGACCCACTACGAGCAGTACTTC
CDR3 protein: CASILVTHYEQYF

D gene: TRBD1
J gene: TRBJ2-7
V gene: TRBV7-9
clone size: once
CDR3 DNA: TGTGCCAGCAGCCCCCGGGACAGGTACCACGAGCAGTACTTC
CDR3 protein: CASSPRDRYHEQYF

D gene: TRBD1
J gene: TRBJ1-1
V gene: TRBV7-7
clone size: few
CDR3 DNA: TGTGCTAGCAGCGGACGGACAGGGGCGAACACTGAAGCTTTCTTT
CDR3 protein: CASSGRTGANTEAFF